Shown below are 32 T cell receptor beta chains from a single sample sequenced in a study of blood T cell repertoires in COVID-19. The protocol was immunoSEQ multiplex PCR, while the TCRdb copy is restricted to in-frame clones and leaves out a portion. This sample has approximately 250,000 clones, with almost 85% found just once. Sequenced material: PBMCs or T cells enriched from blood (not recorded which). The receptor set was obtained from a man aged 35 to 55 who had recovered from COVID-19.

The rearrangement uses TRBV7-2 and TRBJ2-3; perhaps TRBD2 as D (5 bases). Deletions cut 5 bases from V and 3 bases from J, with 15 bases between. The CDR3 is made up of 15 amino acids. The germline V gene encodes CDR1 SGHTA and CDR2 FQGNSA. The CDR3 reads CASSPNVARTDTQYF. In DNA, the CDR3 is TGTGCCAGCAGCCCTAACGTAGCGCGGACAGATACGCAGTATTTT.

This rearrangement joins TRBV18 to TRBJ2-7; 10 nucleotides line up with TRBD2. CDR1 and CDR2 from the germline V gene are KGHSH and LQKENI. V shed 3 bases and J 5 bases; nucleotides not matched to a gene: 1. The CDR3 loop spans 13 amino acids. DNA for the CDR3: TGTGCCAGCTCACCCACTAGCGGGAACGAGCAGTACTTC. Translating it yields CASSPTSGNEQYF.

The sample holds a few counts of this clone. The rearrangement joins TRBV18 to TRBJ2-1; 7 positions match TRBD2. Germline V CDR1 and CDR2: KGHSH, LQKENI. The J segment lost 0 bases and the V segment lost 6 bases, leaving 8 bases of the junction unmatched. This CDR3 has 16 amino acids. CDR3 residues: CASSPLSGDSYNEQFF. CDR3 DNA: TGTGCCAGCTCCCCGTTGAGCGGGGACTCCTACAATGAGCAGTTCTTC.

This clone was picked up one time. In DNA form, the CDR3 reads TGTGCCAGCAGCACCCGACAGGGGAGGTACAATGAGCAGTTCTTC. It encodes CASSTRQGRYNEQFF. The chain is built from TRBV9 and TRBJ2-1, with 8 positions matching TRBD1. J was trimmed by 4 bases and V by 4 bases; bases with no gene match: 7. Germline CDR1 is SGDLS and CDR2 is YYNGEE. The CDR3 totals 15 residues.

The rearrangement joins TRBV28 to TRBJ1-2, with 7 bases matching TRBD1. The J segment lost 8 bases and the V segment lost 5 bases, leaving 8 bases of the junction unmatched. Germline values: CDR1 MDHEN, CDR2 SYDVKM. The CDR3 totals 13 residues. The chain's CDR3 is CASSISGGRGYTF. The CDR3 DNA reads as TGTGCCAGCAGTATATCAGGGGGTCGGGGCTACACCTTC.

The J gene is TRBJ1-2, the V gene TRBV18; TRBD1 might be the D (6 bases). The CDR3 loop spans 15 amino acids. Trimming pared 6 bases from V and 6 bases from J, leaving 20 bases between. Per the germline V gene, CDR1 is KGHSH and CDR2 is LQKENI. CDR3 in DNA: TGTGCCAGCTCCTCCCAACAGGGAGAGGAGGATGGCTACACCTTC. This gives the protein CASSSQQGEEDGYTF.

V is TRBV7-2 and J is TRBJ2-3; maybe TRBD2 (5 bases). This CDR3 has 15 residues. CDR1 SGHTA and CDR2 FQGNSA come from the germline V gene. Trimming stripped 1 base from V and 7 bases from J, with 15 bases between. The DNA of the CDR3 is TGTGCCAGCAGCTTAGTAGTTAGCGTCATGAATACGCAGTATTTT. It yields the protein CASSLVVSVMNTQYF.

The CDR3: CASSQAASGGSETQYF. DNA for the CDR3: TGCGCCAGCAGCCAAGCGGCTAGCGGGGGGTCAGAGACCCAGTACTTC. The V gene is TRBV4-1, the J gene TRBJ2-5; 11 bases map to TRBD2. This CDR3 spans 16 amino acids. The J segment lost 4 bases and the V segment lost 1 base, leaving 5 bases of the junction unmatched. CDR1 and CDR2 (germline): MGHRA, YSYEKL.

The gene calls are TRBV20-1 and TRBJ2-5, with D perhaps matching TRBD1 (6 bases). V was shortened by 4 bases and J by 5 bases, with 8 bases between the two germline ends. CDR1 DFQATT and CDR2 SNEGSKA come from the germline V gene (reference sequence). CDR3 length: 11 residues. Here the CDR3 reads CSATQGETQYF. The DNA for the CDR3 is TGCAGTGCTACCCAGGGGGAGACCCAGTACTTC.

The chain is built from TRBV27 and TRBJ1-1; 8 bases are a match to TRBD1. The germline CDR1 and CDR2 sequences are MNHEY and SMNVEV (reference sequence). CDR3 length equals 15 residues. The trim removed 5 bases at V and 6 bases at J, leaving 11 bases unmatched. CDR3 region: CASSPRTGKVAEAFF. CDR3 DNA sequence: TGTGCCAGCAGTCCTCGGACAGGGAAGGTGGCTGAAGCTTTCTTT.

This sequence joins TRBV23-1 and TRBJ2-7; 8 bases are a match to TRBD2. TRBV23-1 is designated an ORF whose function remains uncertain. J lost 3 bases, V lost 8 bases, and 6 bases had no gene match. CDR3 length equals 13 residues. CDR3 amino acids: CASHSGRLYEQYF. The CDR3 DNA follows: TGCGCCAGCCACAGCGGGAGACTCTACGAGCAGTACTTC.

The CDR3 loop reads CASSQEGSSGNQPQHF. The CDR3 DNA reads TGTGCCAGCAGCCAAGAGGGGAGTAGCGGCAATCAGCCCCAGCATTTT. V gene TRBV3-1 (or the pseudogene TRBV3-2) combines with J gene TRBJ1-5; D uncertain. Germline V lookup: CDR1 LGHDT, CDR2 YNNKEL (reference sequence). This CDR3 is built from 16 residues. V gave up 0 bases and J gave up 2 bases, with 11 bases separating them.

The rearrangement uses TRBV5-4 and TRBJ1-2, with 7 bases lining up with TRBD1. From germline, CDR1 is SGHNT and CDR2 YYREEE (reference sequence). Trimming took 0 bases from V and 4 from J; bases not matched to a gene: 9. CDR3 length: 16 amino acids. CDR3 protein: CASSLELGQLSYGYTF. CDR3 bases: TGTGCCAGCAGCTTGGAACTGGGACAGCTTTCCTATGGCTACACCTTC.

This chain connects TRBV13 to TRBJ1-1; 7 bases fit TRBD1. The CDR3 has 16 amino acids. V shed 5 bases and J 1 base; nucleotides not matched to a gene: 10. CDR1 and CDR2 from the germline V gene are PRHDT and FYEKMQ (reference sequence). CDR3 amino acids: CASSVYSGTENTEAFF. CDR3 DNA: TGTGCCAGCAGCGTATATTCCGGGACAGAGAACACTGAAGCTTTCTTT.

This clone was picked up many times. This specimen includes other DNA sequences encoding the same CDR3. This sequence joins TRBV7-3 and TRBJ1-1; no definite D call. Germline CDR1 and CDR2: SGHTA and FQGTGA. CDR3 length equals 13 residues. The ends were cut back, 2 bases at V and 1 base at J, with 5 bases in the middle. CDR3 nucleotides: TGTGCCAGCAGCTTACGCAGGAACACTGAAGCTTTCTTT. It yields the protein CASSLRRNTEAFF. The full variable domain, rest sourced from reference TRBV7-3 and TRBJ1-1, is GAGVSQTPSNKVTEKGKYVELRCDPISGHTALYWYRQSLGQGPEFLIYFQGTGAADDSGLPNDRFFAVRPEGSVSTLKIQRTERGDSAVYLCASSLRRNTEAFFGQGTRLTVV.

The V gene is TRBV27, the J gene TRBJ1-1; D is unresolved. Germline CDR1 MNHEY, CDR2 SMNVEV (reference sequence). The CDR3 is made up of 13 amino acids. Trimming stripped 5 bases from V and 2 bases from J, with 9 bases between. The CDR3 sequence is CASSQRRNTEAFF. Written as DNA, the CDR3 is TGTGCCAGCAGTCAGCGTCGAAACACTGAAGCTTTCTTT.

V is TRBV2 and J is TRBJ2-3, with D possibly being TRBD2 (6 bases). Trimming cost V 6 bases and J 0 bases, with 13 bases left between them. Germline CDR1 SNHLY, CDR2 FYNNEI. The CDR3 has 15 residues. CDR3 nucleotides: TGTGCCAGCAGACGGGACTTGACTAGCACAGATACGCAGTATTTT. It yields the protein CASRRDLTSTDTQYF.

About this clone: This CDR3 is also generated by other DNA sequences in the sample. The genes are TRBV5-1 and TRBJ2-3; no clear D. Trimming pared 0 bases from V and 4 bases from J, leaving 6 bases between. Looked up from germline, CDR1 is SGHRS and CDR2 is YFSETQ. The CDR3 has 13 amino acids. The CDR3 spells CASSLARADTQYF. The CDR3 DNA follows: TGCGCCAGCAGCTTGGCCCGAGCAGATACGCAGTATTTT.

This clone was observed a single time. The chain employs TRBV27 and TRBJ1-1; 10 nucleotides line up with TRBD1. CDR3 length equals 16 residues. Unmatched junction bases numbered 8, after V lost 7 bases and J lost 0 bases. Germline V lookup: CDR1 MNHEY, CDR2 SMNVEV (reference sequence). CDR3 nucleotides: TGTGCCAGCACCACCTTGGGACAGGGGATGAACACTGAAGCTTTCTTT. Residues: CASTTLGQGMNTEAFF.

The V and J genes are TRBV7-8 and TRBJ2-5, with TRBD2 matching 8 bases. The V segment lost 5 bases and the J segment 4 bases; nucleotides outside the gene matches: 9. Germline V gene lookup returns CDR1 SGHVS and CDR2 FQNEAQ. The CDR3 is made up of 15 amino acids. CDR3 loop: CASSLRTSRGETQYF. The CDR3 DNA is TGTGCCAGCAGCCTTAGGACTAGCCGAGGAGAGACCCAGTACTTC.

This chain uses TRBV6-6 with TRBJ1-1; no definite D call. With 2 bases removed from V and 4 bases from J, the gap between germline ends came to 8 bases. The germline V gene encodes CDR1 MNHNY and CDR2 SVGAGI (reference sequence). The length of the CDR3 is 13 residues. CDR3 protein: CASSYVEGTEAFF. As DNA, the CDR3 is TGTGCCAGCAGTTACGTTGAGGGCACTGAAGCTTTCTTT.

This chain connects TRBV2 to TRBJ2-2; D unresolved. From germline, CDR1 is SNHLY and CDR2 FYNNEI. The V and J ends lost 4 bases and 1 base respectively, with 16 bases between them. The CDR3 is 17 residues long. Here the CDR3 reads CASSGAGQVGNTGELFF. CDR3 nucleotides: TGTGCCAGCAGTGGGGCTGGGCAGGTGGGGAACACCGGGGAGCTGTTTTTT.

V gene TRBV6-5 combines with J gene TRBJ1-5, with no clear D. V shed 8 bases and J shed 5 bases, with 4 bases lying between them. CDR3 length: 10 amino acids. Germline V lookup: CDR1 MNHEY, CDR2 SVGAGI. This chain's CDR3 is CASGDQPQHF. CDR3 sequence (DNA): TGTGCCAGCGGAGATCAGCCCCAGCATTTT.

This chain uses TRBV5-1 with TRBJ2-5; 9 nucleotides match TRBD1. V trimming: 0 bases; J trimming: 3 bases; junction bases outside the gene matches: 6. CDR3 length: 16 residues. Germline CDR1 and CDR2: SGHRS and YFSETQ. CDR3 sequence reads: CASSLGTGATEETQYF. The CDR3 DNA is TGCGCCAGCAGCTTGGGGACAGGGGCTACTGAAGAGACCCAGTACTTC.

The CDR3 is CSPEQLDTQYF. CDR3 nucleotide sequence: TGCAGCCCGGAGCAGTTAGATACGCAGTATTTT. The chain is built from TRBV20-1 and TRBJ2-3; D call uncertain. Germline loops: CDR1 DFQATT, CDR2 SNEGSKA (reference sequence). The CDR3 has 11 residues.

This rearrangement joins TRBV15 to TRBJ2-1, with D possibly matching TRBD1 (6 bases). The CDR3 spans 11 residues. Deletions cut 5 bases from V and 12 bases from J, with 11 bases between. Germline CDR1 reads LNHNV; CDR2 reads YYDKDF (reference sequence). CDR3 sequence: CATSLGGVQFF. As DNA, the CDR3 is TGTGCCACCAGCTTAGGGGGTGTGCAGTTCTTC.

This chain uses TRBV7-8 with TRBJ2-1; no firm D call. The germline CDR1 and CDR2 sequences are SGHVS and FQNEAQ. This CDR3 is built from 12 residues. Trimming stripped 2 bases from V and 8 bases from J, with 7 bases between. The CDR3 bases are TGTGCCAGCAGCTTACATCCAGATGAGCAGTTCTTC. Its protein product is CASSLHPDEQFF.

The chain combines TRBV5-4 with TRBJ2-7, with 11 positions matching TRBD2. J lost 2 bases, V lost 3 bases, and 4 bases had no gene match. This CDR3 is built from 15 residues. Germline-derived CDR1 and CDR2 are SGHNT and YYREEE (reference sequence). In DNA, the CDR3 is TGTGCCAGCAGCTCACTAGCGGGAGACCCCTACGAGCAGTACTTC. It translates to CASSSLAGDPYEQYF. Filled out from reference TRBV5-4 and TRBJ2-7, the complete variable domain reads ETGVTQSPTHLIKTRGQQVTLRCSSQSGHNTVSWYQQALGQGPQFIFQYYREEENGRGNFPPRFSGLQFPNYSSELNVNALELDDSALYLCASSSLAGDPYEQYFGPGTRLTVT.

The chain employs TRBV9 and TRBJ2-5; the D gene is possibly TRBD2 (6 bases). V was pared by 3 bases and J by 7 bases, with 22 bases between. The CDR3 length is 16 residues. From germline, CDR1 is SGDLS and CDR2 YYNGEE. The CDR3 protein is CASSGGAGHEVGTQYF. The CDR3 coding sequence is TGTGCCAGCAGCGGTGGAGCGGGTCACGAGGTAGGGACCCAGTACTTC.

The rearrangement joins TRBV2 to TRBJ2-1; TRBD2 matches at 8 bases. The CDR3 runs 13 residues. Germline lookup yields CDR1 SNHLY and CDR2 FYNNEI. Trimming took 6 bases from V and 6 from J; bases not matched to a gene: 4. The CDR3 reads CASRREAGNEQFF. CDR3 DNA: TGTGCCAGCAGGCGGGAGGCGGGCAATGAGCAGTTCTTC.

The CDR3 sequence is CASSRGGGVYNEQFF. In DNA, the CDR3 is TGTGCCAGCAGTAGAGGCGGGGGGGTATACAATGAGCAGTTCTTC. The V call is TRBV25-1, the J call TRBJ2-1; 9 bases align to TRBD2. V shed 5 bases and J 4 bases; nucleotides not matched to a gene: 6. The CDR3 spans 15 residues. CDR1 and CDR2 from the germline V gene are MGHDK and SYGVNS.

This chain joins TRBV28 and TRBJ2-1, with D possibly matching TRBD1 (6 bases). CDR1 and CDR2 from the germline V gene are MDHEN and SYDVKM. The CDR3 consists of 16 residues. V was pared by 6 bases and J by 2 bases, with 17 bases between. The DNA for the CDR3 is TGTGCCAGCAGGGATGACAGGATACGGGCCTACAATGAGCAGTTCTTC. It translates to CASRDDRIRAYNEQFF.